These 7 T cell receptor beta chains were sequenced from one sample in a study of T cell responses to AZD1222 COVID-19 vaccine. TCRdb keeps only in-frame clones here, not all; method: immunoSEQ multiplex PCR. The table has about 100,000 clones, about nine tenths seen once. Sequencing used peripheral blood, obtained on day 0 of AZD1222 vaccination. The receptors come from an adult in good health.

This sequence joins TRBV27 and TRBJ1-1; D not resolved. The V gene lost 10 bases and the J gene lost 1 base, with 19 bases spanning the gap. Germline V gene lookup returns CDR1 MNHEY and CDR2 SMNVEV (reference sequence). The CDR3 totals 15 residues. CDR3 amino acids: CATKVLGSRNTEAFF. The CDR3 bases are TGTGCCACCAAGGTCCTGGGAAGCCGGAACACTGAAGCTTTCTTT.

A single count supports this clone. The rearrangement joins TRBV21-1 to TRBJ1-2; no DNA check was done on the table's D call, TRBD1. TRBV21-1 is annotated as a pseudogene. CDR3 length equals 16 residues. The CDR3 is CASSKIRGTTLYGYTF. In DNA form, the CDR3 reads TGTGCCAGCAGCAAAATAAGGGGAACCACTCTCTATGGCTACACCTTC.

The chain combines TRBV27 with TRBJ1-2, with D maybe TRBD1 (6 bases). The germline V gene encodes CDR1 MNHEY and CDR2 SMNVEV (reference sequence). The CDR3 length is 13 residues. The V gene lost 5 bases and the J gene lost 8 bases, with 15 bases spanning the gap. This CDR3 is CASSPRGARGYTF. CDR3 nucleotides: TGTGCCAGCAGTCCCCGGGGGGCGCGGGGCTACACCTTC.

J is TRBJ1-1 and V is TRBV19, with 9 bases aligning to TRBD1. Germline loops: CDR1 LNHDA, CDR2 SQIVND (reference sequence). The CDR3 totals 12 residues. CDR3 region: CSTGGTNTEAFF. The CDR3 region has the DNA TGTTCAACAGGGGGCACGAACACTGAAGCTTTCTTT.

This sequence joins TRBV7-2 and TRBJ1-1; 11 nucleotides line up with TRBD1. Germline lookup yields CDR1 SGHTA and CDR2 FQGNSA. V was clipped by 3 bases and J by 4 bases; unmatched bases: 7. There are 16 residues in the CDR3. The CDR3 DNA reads TGTGCCAGCAGCTTGGTCGGGACAGGGGGTACCACTGAAGCTTTCTTT. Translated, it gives CASSLVGTGGTTEAFF.

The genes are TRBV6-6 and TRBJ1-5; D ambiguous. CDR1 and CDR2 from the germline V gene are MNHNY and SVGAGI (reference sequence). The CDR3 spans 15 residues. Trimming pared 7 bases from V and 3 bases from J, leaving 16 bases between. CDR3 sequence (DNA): TGTGCCAGCACTTCTTATGGTGGGGTCAATCAGCCCCAGCATTTT. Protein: CASTSYGGVNQPQHF.

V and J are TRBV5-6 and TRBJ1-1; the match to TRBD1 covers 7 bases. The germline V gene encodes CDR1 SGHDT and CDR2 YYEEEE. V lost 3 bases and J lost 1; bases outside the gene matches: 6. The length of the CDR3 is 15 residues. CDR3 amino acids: CASSSRRTGNTEAFF. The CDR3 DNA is TGTGCCAGCAGCTCTCGAAGGACAGGGAACACTGAAGCTTTCTTT.